This T cell receptor beta chain was obtained from a study of CD4 and CD8 cells across lung adenocarcinoma regions. Germline lookup yields CDR1 SGHTA and CDR2 FQGNSA. The V gene lost 4 bases and the J gene lost 9 bases, with 16 bases spanning the gap. CDR3 length: 13 residues. This clonotype was found a few times. Localized lung adenocarcinoma, a non-small cell lung cancer, affected the donors. One entry per CDR3 protein results from TCRdb running MiXCR on the PCR reads. Among 5,200 or so distinct CDR3 sequences listed, about 60% were seen once. The V gene is TRBV7-2, the J gene TRBJ2-7, with a tentative D call TRBD2 (5 bases). Sequencing was done on a sample of CD4+ T cells from the center of a lung tumor. The TCR comes from a male donor with lung adenocarcinoma. The CD4 and CD8 labels of this study may be unreliable. The CDR3 spells CASSSDYLLGQYF. In DNA, the CDR3 is TGTGCCAGCAGCTCCGACTACTTACTCGGGCAGTACTTC.